Below, one TCR beta chain is given with its context. The antigen remains undetermined. The data belong to a study of cytomegalovirus exposure and HLA in healthy donors. Findings of the study overall: The study labeled more than 150 TCR beta chains cytomegalovirus-associated. As a later analysis revealed, most CMV-associated TCR beta chains appeared HLA-restricted.

PCR primers comprised 60 Vbeta and 13 Jbeta primers. Data came from immunoSEQ multiplex PCR; TCRdb stores just in-frame clones and leaves some out. The table for this sample gives 30,000 to 35,000 clones. Material: PBMCs. This clonotype was sampled from a woman in her forties in good health and CMV-seropositive.

Written as DNA, the CDR3 is TGCGCCAGCAGCCAACAGGGCCCAGATACGCAGTATTTT. Translated: CASSQQGPDTQYF. This chain uses TRBV4-3 with TRBJ2-3, with D possibly TRBD1 on 5 matching bases. The germline gives CDR1 LGHNA, CDR2 YSLEER. V was clipped by 2 bases and J by 4 bases, with 7 bases between them. This CDR3 contains 13 residues.